The rows below give T cell receptor beta chains drawn from one sample of a study of T cell changes during pregnancy in multiple sclerosis. Data came from immunoSEQ multiplex PCR; TCRdb stores just in-frame clones and leaves some out. Here the sample spans fewer than 90,000 clones, about 89% being singletons. The material was peripheral blood, obtained in the second trimester of pregnancy. Every receptor here comes from a female donor with multiple sclerosis, enrolled in a pregnancy study. Both conserved end residues are part of each CDR3. Fields, in order: CDR3 length, D gene, J gene, V gene, clone size, CDR3 protein, CDR3 DNA. A D gene is named only where the DNA matches it firmly. Rows give clone size only sometimes, using once, few, many, or a class for an expanded clone.

cdr3_length: 14
d_call: .
j_call: TRBJ2-7
v_call: TRBV21-1
clone_size: .
cdr3_aa: CASSKGTGDPEQYF
cdr3_nt: TGTGCCAGCAGCAAAGGGACAGGGGATCCGGAGCAGTACTTC

cdr3_length: 15
d_call: TRBD1
j_call: TRBJ1-2
v_call: TRBV7-2
clone_size: .
cdr3_aa: CASSRQMTGASGYTF
cdr3_nt: TGTGCCAGCAGCCGACAAATGACAGGGGCGAGTGGCTACACCTTC

cdr3_length: 13
d_call: .
j_call: TRBJ1-2
v_call: TRBV4-2
clone_size: .
cdr3_aa: CASSQDGGVGYTF
cdr3_nt: TGTGCCAGCAGCCAAGATGGAGGAGTTGGCTACACCTTC

cdr3_length: 19
d_call: TRBD2
j_call: TRBJ2-3
v_call: TRBV6-4
clone_size: once
cdr3_aa: CASSAAGTSGGAGANTQYF
cdr3_nt: TGTGCCAGCAGTGCCGCGGGGACTAGCGGGGGGGCCGGTGCGAATACGCAGTATTTT

cdr3_length: 15
d_call: .
j_call: TRBJ2-5
v_call: TRBV9
clone_size: .
cdr3_aa: CASSVGRVSQETQYF
cdr3_nt: TGTGCCAGCAGCGTAGGGCGGGTAAGCCAAGAGACCCAGTACTTC

cdr3_length: 16
d_call: TRBD1
j_call: TRBJ1-1
v_call: TRBV19
clone_size: .
cdr3_aa: CASIVRDRIPNTEAFF
cdr3_nt: TGTGCCAGTATTGTGAGGGACAGGATACCGAACACTGAAGCTTTCTTT

cdr3_length: 15
d_call: .
j_call: TRBJ1-5
v_call: TRBV19
clone_size: .
cdr3_aa: CASSKGTVSNQPQHF
cdr3_nt: TGTGCCAGTAGTAAAGGAACAGTTTCAAATCAGCCCCAGCATTTT

cdr3_length: 15
d_call: .
j_call: TRBJ1-1
v_call: TRBV6-5
clone_size: few
cdr3_aa: CASSYLAPQNTEAFF
cdr3_nt: TGTGCCAGCAGTTACTTGGCCCCACAGAACACTGAAGCTTTCTTT

cdr3_length: 9
d_call: .
j_call: TRBJ1-3
v_call: TRBV7-3
clone_size: .
cdr3_aa: CASSSPADF
cdr3_nt: TGTGCCAGCAGCTCGCCCGCGGATTTT

cdr3_length: 16
d_call: .
j_call: TRBJ2-1
v_call: TRBV5-1
clone_size: .
cdr3_aa: CGRGSFGPSSYNEQFF
cdr3_nt: TGCGGGAGGGGCAGCTTTGGGCCATCCTCCTACAATGAGCAGTTCTTC

cdr3_length: 15
d_call: TRBD1
j_call: TRBJ2-1
v_call: TRBV6-5
clone_size: .
cdr3_aa: CASSPTGGSYNEQFF
cdr3_nt: TGTGCCAGCAGTCCTACAGGGGGCTCCTACAATGAGCAGTTCTTC

cdr3_length: 11
d_call: TRBD1
j_call: TRBJ1-5
v_call: TRBV2
clone_size: medium-sized
cdr3_aa: CASSEDRGQHF
cdr3_nt: TGTGCCAGCAGTGAGGACAGGGGACAGCATTTT

cdr3_length: 16
d_call: TRBD2
j_call: TRBJ2-5
v_call: TRBV7-2
clone_size: .
cdr3_aa: CASSLGARLAEETQYF
cdr3_nt: TGTGCCAGCAGCTTAGGGGCCCGACTAGCGGAAGAGACCCAGTACTTC

cdr3_length: 15
d_call: .
j_call: TRBJ1-6
v_call: TRBV7-2
clone_size: once
cdr3_aa: CASSLQGQNNSPLHF
cdr3_nt: TGTGCCAGCAGCTTACAGGGACAAAATAATTCACCCCTCCACTTT

cdr3_length: 13
d_call: .
j_call: TRBJ2-5
v_call: TRBV11-2
clone_size: .
cdr3_aa: CASSPRTAGTQYF
cdr3_nt: TGTGCCAGCAGCCCCAGGACAGCCGGGACCCAGTACTTC

cdr3_length: 13
d_call: .
j_call: TRBJ1-2
v_call: TRBV11-2
clone_size: .
cdr3_aa: CASSPASGYGYTF
cdr3_nt: TGTGCCAGCAGCCCAGCCTCGGGGTATGGCTACACCTTC

cdr3_length: 14
d_call: .
j_call: TRBJ1-6
v_call: TRBV6-5
clone_size: .
cdr3_aa: CASRKSSYNSPLHF
cdr3_nt: TGTGCCAGCAGAAAGAGCTCCTATAATTCACCCCTCCACTTT

cdr3_length: 18
d_call: .
j_call: TRBJ1-2
v_call: TRBV4-1
clone_size: .
cdr3_aa: CASSQDPRDLRRVGGYTF
cdr3_nt: TGCGCCAGCAGCCAAGATCCAAGGGACCTCCGGAGGGTCGGTGGCTACACCTTC

cdr3_length: 14
d_call: TRBD2
j_call: TRBJ2-7
v_call: TRBV7-8
clone_size: .
cdr3_aa: CASTPGGELYEQYF
cdr3_nt: TGTGCCAGCACCCCCGGGGGGGAACTCTACGAGCAGTACTTC

cdr3_length: 14
d_call: .
j_call: TRBJ2-5
v_call: TRBV5-5
clone_size: .
cdr3_aa: CASSLTGSTETQYF
cdr3_nt: TGTGCCAGCAGCTTAACAGGGTCGACTGAGACCCAGTACTTC

cdr3_length: 16
d_call: TRBD1
j_call: TRBJ2-3
v_call: TRBV7-8
clone_size: .
cdr3_aa: CASSLRTGGDTDTQYF
cdr3_nt: TGTGCCAGCAGCCTTCGGACAGGGGGGGACACAGATACGCAGTATTTT

cdr3_length: 13
d_call: .
j_call: TRBJ1-3
v_call: TRBV7-3
clone_size: .
cdr3_aa: CASGADSGNTIYF
cdr3_nt: TGTGCCAGCGGAGCCGACTCTGGAAACACCATATATTTT

cdr3_length: 17
d_call: TRBD2
j_call: TRBJ2-1
v_call: TRBV4-1
clone_size: .
cdr3_aa: CASSQETAGGPYNEQFF
cdr3_nt: TGCGCCAGCAGCCAAGAAACAGCGGGGGGTCCCTACAATGAGCAGTTCTTC

cdr3_length: 17
d_call: .
j_call: TRBJ2-5
v_call: TRBV10-1
clone_size: .
cdr3_aa: CASSNPLGQPIQETQYF
cdr3_nt: TGCGCCAGCAGTAACCCACTAGGACAGCCGATCCAAGAGACCCAGTACTTC

cdr3_length: 14
d_call: .
j_call: TRBJ1-6
v_call: TRBV5-5
clone_size: .
cdr3_aa: CASSSIWGDSPLHF
cdr3_nt: TGTGCCAGCAGCTCCATTTGGGGGGATTCACCCCTCCACTTT

cdr3_length: 14
d_call: TRBD1
j_call: TRBJ2-7
v_call: TRBV2
clone_size: .
cdr3_aa: CASSRQGKIYEQYF
cdr3_nt: TGTGCCAGCAGTCGACAGGGGAAAATCTACGAGCAGTACTTC

cdr3_length: 14
d_call: .
j_call: TRBJ1-2
v_call: TRBV6-5
clone_size: .
cdr3_aa: CASSYKAGHYGYTF
cdr3_nt: TGTGCCAGCAGTTACAAGGCAGGGCACTATGGCTACACCTTC

cdr3_length: 13
d_call: .
j_call: TRBJ1-5
v_call: TRBV11-2
clone_size: .
cdr3_aa: CASSLGQYQPQHF
cdr3_nt: TGTGCCAGCAGCTTAGGACAGTACCAGCCCCAGCATTTT

cdr3_length: 14
d_call: TRBD2
j_call: TRBJ2-5
v_call: TRBV7-2
clone_size: once
cdr3_aa: CASSSLAGGETQYF
cdr3_nt: TGTGCCAGCAGCTCCCTAGCGGGGGGAGAGACCCAGTACTTC

cdr3_length: 12
d_call: .
j_call: TRBJ1-1
v_call: TRBV28
clone_size: .
cdr3_aa: CASSERGTEAFF
cdr3_nt: TGTGCCAGCAGCGAACGGGGTACTGAAGCTTTCTTT

cdr3_length: 14
d_call: TRBD1
j_call: TRBJ1-1
v_call: TRBV4-1
clone_size: .
cdr3_aa: CASSHRTGSAEAFF
cdr3_nt: TGCGCCAGCAGCCACCGGACAGGGTCCGCTGAAGCTTTCTTT

cdr3_length: 14
d_call: .
j_call: TRBJ2-2
v_call: TRBV30
clone_size: .
cdr3_aa: CAWKGGPDTGELFF
cdr3_nt: TGTGCCTGGAAGGGGGGGCCGGACACCGGGGAGCTGTTTTTT

cdr3_length: 14
d_call: .
j_call: TRBJ1-6
v_call: TRBV2
clone_size: .
cdr3_aa: CASKTDNYNSPLHF
cdr3_nt: TGTGCCAGCAAAACAGACAACTATAATTCACCCCTCCACTTT

cdr3_length: 13
d_call: .
j_call: TRBJ1-1
v_call: TRBV14
clone_size: .
cdr3_aa: CASSRQRNTEAFF
cdr3_nt: TGTGCCAGCAGCCGACAGAGGAACACTGAAGCTTTCTTT

cdr3_length: 14
d_call: TRBD1
j_call: TRBJ1-2
v_call: TRBV5-4
clone_size: .
cdr3_aa: CASSPDRESDGYTF
cdr3_nt: TGTGCCAGCAGCCCTGACAGGGAGTCGGATGGCTACACCTTC

cdr3_length: 17
d_call: TRBD1
j_call: TRBJ2-1
v_call: TRBV29-1
clone_size: .
cdr3_aa: CSVVSGRTGGLYNEQFF
cdr3_nt: TGCAGCGTTGTCTCGGGGAGGACAGGGGGGCTTTACAATGAGCAGTTCTTC

cdr3_length: 14
d_call: .
j_call: TRBJ2-1
v_call: TRBV19
clone_size: .
cdr3_aa: CASSISLASSEQFF
cdr3_nt: TGTGCCAGTAGTATTTCTCTAGCGTCTAGTGAGCAGTTCTTC

cdr3_length: 17
d_call: TRBD1
j_call: TRBJ2-7
v_call: TRBV9
clone_size: .
cdr3_aa: CASSPRDRLTFSYEQYF
cdr3_nt: TGTGCCAGCAGCCCACGGGACAGACTTACCTTCTCCTACGAGCAGTACTTC

cdr3_length: 14
d_call: TRBD1
j_call: TRBJ1-1
v_call: TRBV7-2
clone_size: .
cdr3_aa: CASSRDRGHTEAFF
cdr3_nt: TGTGCCAGCAGCCGGGACAGGGGGCACACTGAAGCTTTCTTT

cdr3_length: 15
d_call: .
j_call: TRBJ2-5
v_call: TRBV9
clone_size: once
cdr3_aa: CASSAVPSGSATQYF
cdr3_nt: TGTGCCAGCAGCGCCGTTCCAAGCGGGTCGGCGACCCAGTACTTC

cdr3_length: 14
d_call: TRBD2
j_call: TRBJ2-3
v_call: TRBV7-3
clone_size: .
cdr3_aa: CASSSSGGPDTQYF
cdr3_nt: TGTGCCAGCAGCTCTAGCGGGGGCCCGGATACGCAGTATTTT

cdr3_length: 14
d_call: .
j_call: TRBJ1-5
v_call: TRBV19
clone_size: .
cdr3_aa: CASSIQGSNQPQHF
cdr3_nt: TGTGCCAGTAGTATACAGGGAAGCAATCAGCCCCAGCATTTT